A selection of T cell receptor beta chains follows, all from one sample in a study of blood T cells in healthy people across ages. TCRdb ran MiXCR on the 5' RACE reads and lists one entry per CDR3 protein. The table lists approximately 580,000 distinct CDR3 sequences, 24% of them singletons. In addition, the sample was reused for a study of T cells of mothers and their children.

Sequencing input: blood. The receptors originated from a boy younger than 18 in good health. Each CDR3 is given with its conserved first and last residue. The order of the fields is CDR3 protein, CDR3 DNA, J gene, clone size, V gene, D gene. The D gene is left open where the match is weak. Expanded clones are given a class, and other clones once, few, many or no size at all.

CDR3aa: CASSGGTGSGEKLFF
CDR3nt: TGTGCCAGCAGTGGTGGGACAGGGTCGGGCGAAAAACTGTTTTTT
j_gene: TRBJ1-4
abundance: few
v_gene: TRBV6-1
d_gene: TRBD1

CDR3aa: CASSSRSYTGELFF
CDR3nt: TGTGCCAGCAGCTCACGTTCCTACACCGGGGAGCTGTTTTTT
j_gene: TRBJ2-2
abundance: .
v_gene: TRBV7-3
d_gene: .

CDR3aa: CASSRGYDPLLREQYF
CDR3nt: TGCGCCAGCAGCCGGGGCTATGACCCCCTCCTCCGGGAGCAGTACTTC
j_gene: TRBJ2-7
abundance: .
v_gene: TRBV4-3
d_gene: .

CDR3aa: CASREQGVNSYEQYF
CDR3nt: TGTGCCAGCAGGGAACAGGGGGTGAACTCCTACGAGCAGTACTTC
j_gene: TRBJ2-7
abundance: .
v_gene: TRBV6-6
d_gene: TRBD1

CDR3aa: CASSLYGVGRGGTGELFF
CDR3nt: TGTGCCAGCAGTTTATATGGTGTGGGGAGGGGTGGCACCGGGGAGCTGTTTTTT
j_gene: TRBJ2-2
abundance: .
v_gene: TRBV27
d_gene: TRBD2

CDR3aa: CASSLMYGSGPYEQYF
CDR3nt: TGTGCCAGCAGTTTAATGTACGGTTCCGGGCCCTACGAGCAGTACTTC
j_gene: TRBJ2-7
abundance: .
v_gene: TRBV28
d_gene: .

CDR3aa: CASSGGLAGELSLYNEQFF
CDR3nt: TGTGCCAGCAGTGGGGGACTAGCGGGGGAGCTTTCGCTCTACAATGAGCAGTTCTTC
j_gene: TRBJ2-1
abundance: few
v_gene: TRBV25-1
d_gene: TRBD2

CDR3aa: CASRKDRATGELFF
CDR3nt: TGTGCCAGCAGGAAGGACAGGGCCACCGGGGAGCTGTTTTTT
j_gene: TRBJ2-2
abundance: few
v_gene: TRBV28
d_gene: TRBD1

CDR3aa: CSATDRGETQYF
CDR3nt: TGCAGTGCCACGGACAGAGGAGAGACCCAGTACTTC
j_gene: TRBJ2-5
abundance: few
v_gene: TRBV20-1
d_gene: .

CDR3aa: CASSLKLGSATQYF
CDR3nt: TGTGCCAGCAGCTTAAAGCTGGGATCTGCGACCCAGTACTTC
j_gene: TRBJ2-5
abundance: many
v_gene: TRBV7-9
d_gene: .

CDR3aa: CASSFNRGWNTEAFF
CDR3nt: TGTGCCAGCAGTTTTAACAGGGGGTGGAACACTGAAGCTTTCTTT
j_gene: TRBJ1-1
abundance: .
v_gene: TRBV12-3/TRBV12-4
d_gene: TRBD1

CDR3aa: CASSNGTSGRASSGANVLTF
CDR3nt: TGCGCCAGCAGCAACGGGACTAGCGGGAGGGCCTCCTCTGGGGCCAACGTCCTGACTTTC
j_gene: TRBJ2-6
abundance: .
v_gene: TRBV5-1
d_gene: TRBD2

CDR3aa: CASSQVAGWNEQFF
CDR3nt: TGTGCCAGCAGCCAGGTAGCGGGGTGGAATGAGCAGTTCTTC
j_gene: TRBJ2-1
abundance: .
v_gene: TRBV3-1
d_gene: TRBD2

CDR3aa: CSARSPGRKETQYF
CDR3nt: TGCAGTGCTAGAAGCCCGGGACGGAAAGAGACCCAGTACTTC
j_gene: TRBJ2-5
abundance: few
v_gene: TRBV20-1
d_gene: .

CDR3aa: CSARVREDRNTIYF
CDR3nt: TGCAGTGCTAGAGTCCGGGAAGACAGAAACACCATATATTTT
j_gene: TRBJ1-3
abundance: few
v_gene: TRBV20-1
d_gene: .

CDR3aa: CSVVGTSGIDEQFF
CDR3nt: TGCAGCGTCGTGGGGACTAGCGGGATAGATGAGCAGTTCTTC
j_gene: TRBJ2-1
abundance: many
v_gene: TRBV29-1
d_gene: TRBD2

CDR3aa: CSVIGRISYNEQFF
CDR3nt: TGCAGCGTAATCGGACGGATTTCCTACAATGAGCAGTTCTTC
j_gene: TRBJ2-1
abundance: .
v_gene: TRBV29-1
d_gene: .